The following is a T cell receptor (beta chain) sequence with its context. This sample is part of a study of shared clonotypes between healthy human individuals. Trimming cost V 6 bases and J 2 bases, with 14 bases left between them. The CDR3 extends over 14 amino acids. The germline V gene has CDR1 KGHSH and CDR2 LQKENI. Cells designated naive CD8 were CD45RO-negative and were positively selected for CCR7, with terminally differentiated effector memory CD45RA+ cells excluded. TCRdb keeps only in-frame clones here, not all; method: immunoSEQ multiplex PCR. The data contain around 550,000 clones, 85% to 95% of them singletons.

The rearrangement links TRBV18 to TRBJ2-7; D is undetermined. The material sequenced was naive CD8+ T cells sorted from blood. This clonotype was sampled from a woman in her twenties or thirties in good health. CDR3 in amino acids: CASSSLDRTYEQYF. The CDR3 DNA reads as TGTGCCAGCTCTTCCTTGGACCGAACCTACGAGCAGTACTTC.